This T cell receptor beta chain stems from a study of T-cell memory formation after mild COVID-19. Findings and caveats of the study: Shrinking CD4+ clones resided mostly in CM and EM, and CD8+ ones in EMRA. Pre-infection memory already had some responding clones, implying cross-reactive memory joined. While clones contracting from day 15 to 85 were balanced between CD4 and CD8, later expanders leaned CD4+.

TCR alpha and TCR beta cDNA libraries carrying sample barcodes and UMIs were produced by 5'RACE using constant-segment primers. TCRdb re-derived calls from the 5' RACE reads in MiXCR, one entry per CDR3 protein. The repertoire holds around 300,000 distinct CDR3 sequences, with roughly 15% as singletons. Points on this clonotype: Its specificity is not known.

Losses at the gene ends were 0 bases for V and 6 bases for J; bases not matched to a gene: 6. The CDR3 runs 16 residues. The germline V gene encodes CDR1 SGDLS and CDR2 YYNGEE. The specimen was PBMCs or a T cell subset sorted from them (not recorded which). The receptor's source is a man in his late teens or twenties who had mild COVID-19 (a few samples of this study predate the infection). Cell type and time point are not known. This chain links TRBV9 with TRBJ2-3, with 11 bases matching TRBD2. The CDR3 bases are TGTGCCAGCAGCGTAGGGGCTAGCGGGGGGTACGATACGCAGTATTTT. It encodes CASSVGASGGYDTQYF.